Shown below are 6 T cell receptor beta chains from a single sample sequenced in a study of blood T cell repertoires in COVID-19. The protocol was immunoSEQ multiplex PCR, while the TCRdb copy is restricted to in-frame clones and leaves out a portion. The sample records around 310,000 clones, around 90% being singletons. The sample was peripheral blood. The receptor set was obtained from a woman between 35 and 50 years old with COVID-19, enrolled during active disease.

In DNA, the CDR3 is TGTGCCAGCAGGGATACAGGGGGCCCTAATGAAAAACTGTTTTTT. This sequence encodes CASRDTGGPNEKLFF. The chain combines TRBV2 with TRBJ1-4, with 9 bases matching TRBD1. This CDR3 has 15 residues. The J segment lost 3 bases and the V segment lost 6 bases, leaving 5 bases of the junction unmatched. Germline V gives CDR1 SNHLY, CDR2 FYNNEI.

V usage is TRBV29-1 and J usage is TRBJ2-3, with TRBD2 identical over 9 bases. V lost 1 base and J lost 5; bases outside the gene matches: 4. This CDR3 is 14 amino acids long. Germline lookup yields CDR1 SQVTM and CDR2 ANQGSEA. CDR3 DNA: TGCAGCGTTGAAGGCGGGAGGGCCGTAGATACGCAGTATTTT. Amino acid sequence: CSVEGGRAVDTQYF.

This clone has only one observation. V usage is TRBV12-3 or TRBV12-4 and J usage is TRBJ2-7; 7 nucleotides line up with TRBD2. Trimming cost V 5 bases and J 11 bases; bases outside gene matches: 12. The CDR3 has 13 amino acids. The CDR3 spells CASSRNLGGVEYF. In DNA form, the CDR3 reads TGTGCCAGCAGTCGGAACTTGGGGGGGGTGGAGTACTTC.

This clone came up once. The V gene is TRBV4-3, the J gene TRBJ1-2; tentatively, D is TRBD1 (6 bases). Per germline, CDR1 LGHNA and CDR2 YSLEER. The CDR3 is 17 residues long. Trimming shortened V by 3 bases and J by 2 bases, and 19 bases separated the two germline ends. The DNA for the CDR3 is TGCGCCAGCAGCCACCAGACAGGAGCCTCTCCCAACTATGGCTACACCTTC. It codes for CASSHQTGASPNYGYTF.

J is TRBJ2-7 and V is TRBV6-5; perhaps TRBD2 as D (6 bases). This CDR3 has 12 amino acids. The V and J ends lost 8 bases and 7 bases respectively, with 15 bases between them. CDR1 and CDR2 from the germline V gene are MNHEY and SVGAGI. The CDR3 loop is CASLAGIGEQYF. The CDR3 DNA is TGTGCCAGCCTCGCGGGGATAGGAGAGCAGTACTTC.

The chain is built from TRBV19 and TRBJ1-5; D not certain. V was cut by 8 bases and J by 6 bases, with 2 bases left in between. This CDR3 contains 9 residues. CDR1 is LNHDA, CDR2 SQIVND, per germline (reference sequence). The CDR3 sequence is CASRQPQHF. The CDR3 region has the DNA TGTGCCAGTCGTCAGCCCCAGCATTTT. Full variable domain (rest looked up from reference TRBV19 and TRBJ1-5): DGGITQSPKYLFRKEGQNVTLSCEQNLNHDAMYWYRQDPGQGLRLIYYSQIVNDFQKGDIAEGYSVSREKKESFPLTVTSAQKNPTAFYLCASRQPQHFGDGTRLSIL.